This T cell receptor beta chain was profiled in a study of blood T cell repertoires in COVID-19. How the authors handled the data: Reference gene primer amplification gave estimated nucleated cell counts. Libraries were prepared by immunoSEQ multiplex PCR; TCRdb keeps only in-frame clonotypes and omits some of them. V and J calls and clone size follow that table, whereas D and trimming were derived from the DNA. The data contain 370,000 or so clones, roughly 77% of them singletons. Germline assignment: CDR1 MNHEY and CDR2 SMNVEV (reference sequence). CDR3 length: 13 residues. The germline V and J ends were trimmed by 3 bases and 5 bases, with 10 bases remaining between them.

Sequenced sample: peripheral blood. The receptor was derived from a human donor with acute or convalescent COVID-19. The donor label of this sample is uncertain. The V call is TRBV27, the J call TRBJ2-5; tentatively, D is TRBD2 (7 bases). Here the CDR3 reads CASSFGGRETQYF. In DNA, the CDR3 is TGTGCCAGCAGTTTCGGGGGGCGGGAGACCCAGTACTTC.